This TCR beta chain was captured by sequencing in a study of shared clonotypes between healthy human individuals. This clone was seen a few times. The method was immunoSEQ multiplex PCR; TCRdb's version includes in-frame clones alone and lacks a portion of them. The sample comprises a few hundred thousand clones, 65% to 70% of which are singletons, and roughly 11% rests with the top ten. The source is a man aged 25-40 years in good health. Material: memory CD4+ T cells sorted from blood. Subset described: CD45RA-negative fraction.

This chain's CDR3 is CASSQDHRGDEQFF. CDR3 DNA: TGTGCCAGCAGCCAAGACCACAGGGGGGATGAGCAGTTCTTC. This chain uses TRBV4-2 with TRBJ2-1; 8 positions match TRBD1. In germline, CDR1 is LGHNA, CDR2 YNFKEQ. V dropped 0 bases and J dropped 8; count of bases not matched to a gene: 3. The CDR3 is 14 residues long.